This T cell receptor beta chain was identified in a study of tumor-infiltrating lymphocytes in primary liver carcinoma. Study summary: Staging of the tumors gave T1-T3 N0M0, with widths of roughly 4.2 to 11 cm. Regarding the study as a whole: Tumor specimens were characterized by a significantly higher top-250-clone fraction than blood (p = 0.039).

Germline CDR1 is MNHEY and CDR2 is SVGAGI. The CDR3 loop spans 14 amino acids. V dropped 7 bases and J dropped 0 bases, with 10 bases sitting between them. This clonotype was seen repeatedly, ten times or more. The antigen is unknown. From 500 ng of total RNA, TCR beta-specific cDNA was reverse-transcribed using a constant-region primer. The TCR beta library was amplified through three nested multiplex PCR rounds in a modified ARM-PCR procedure. Rounds one and two of PCR, each of 10 to 11 cycles, were primed with TRBV1-TRBV30 forward primers and a C-beta reverse primer. TCRdb itself ran the multiplex PCR reads through MiXCR, one entry per CDR3 protein. The data contain 300,000 to 400,000 distinct CDR3 sequences, almost 65% of them singletons. Alongside blood RNA obtained from unsorted whole blood, germline DNA was also extracted.

Sequences were obtained from peripheral blood. J is TRBJ1-3 and V is TRBV6-5; D gene unclear. The receptor was isolated from a man aged 35-49 years with primary liver carcinoma and hepatitis B virus infection. In nucleotides, the CDR3 is TGTGCCAGCATCAAACTGGACTCTGGAAACACCATATATTTT. Protein product: CASIKLDSGNTIYF.